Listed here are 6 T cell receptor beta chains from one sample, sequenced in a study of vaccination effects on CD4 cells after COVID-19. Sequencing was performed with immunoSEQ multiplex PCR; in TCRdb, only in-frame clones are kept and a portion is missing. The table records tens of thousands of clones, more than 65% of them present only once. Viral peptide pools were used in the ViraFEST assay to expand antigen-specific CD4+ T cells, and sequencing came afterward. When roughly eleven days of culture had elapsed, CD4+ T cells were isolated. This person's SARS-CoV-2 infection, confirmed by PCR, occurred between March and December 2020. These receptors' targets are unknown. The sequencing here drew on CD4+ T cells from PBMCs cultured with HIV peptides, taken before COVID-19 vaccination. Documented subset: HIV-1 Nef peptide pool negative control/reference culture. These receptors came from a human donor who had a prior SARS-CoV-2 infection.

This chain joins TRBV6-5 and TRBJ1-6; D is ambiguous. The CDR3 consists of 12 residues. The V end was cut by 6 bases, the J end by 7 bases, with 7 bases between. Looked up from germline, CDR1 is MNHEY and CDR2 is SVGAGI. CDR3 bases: TGTGCCAGCAGCCGGGTGAATTCACCCCTCCACTTT. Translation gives CASSRVNSPLHF.

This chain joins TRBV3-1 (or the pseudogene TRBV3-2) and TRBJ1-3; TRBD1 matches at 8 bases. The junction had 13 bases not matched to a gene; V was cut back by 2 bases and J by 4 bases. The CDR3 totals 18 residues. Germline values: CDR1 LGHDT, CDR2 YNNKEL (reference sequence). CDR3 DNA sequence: TGTGCCAGCAGCCAAACCCGCCGGGACAGGTGGTGGGGAAACACCATATATTTT. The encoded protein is CASSQTRRDRWWGNTIYF.

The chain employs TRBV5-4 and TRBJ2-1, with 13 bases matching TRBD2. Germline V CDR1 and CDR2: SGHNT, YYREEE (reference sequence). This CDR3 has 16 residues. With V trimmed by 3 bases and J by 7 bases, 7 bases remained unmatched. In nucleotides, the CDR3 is TGTGCCAGCAGCTCAAAACTAGCGGGGGGGCAAAATGAGCAGTTCTTC. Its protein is CASSSKLAGGQNEQFF.

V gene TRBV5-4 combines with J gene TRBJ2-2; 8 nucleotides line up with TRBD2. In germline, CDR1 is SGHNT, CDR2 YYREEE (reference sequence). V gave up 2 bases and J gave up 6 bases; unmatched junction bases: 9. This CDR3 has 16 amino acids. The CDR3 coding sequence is TGTGCCAGCAGCTTCCTAAGCGGGAGCGCAGCCGGGGAGCTGTTTTTT. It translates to CASSFLSGSAAGELFF.

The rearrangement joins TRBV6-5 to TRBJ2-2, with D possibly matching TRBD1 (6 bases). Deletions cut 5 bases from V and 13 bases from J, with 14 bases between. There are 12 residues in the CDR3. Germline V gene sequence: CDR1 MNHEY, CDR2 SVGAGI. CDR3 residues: CASSILRGTLFF. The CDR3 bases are TGTGCCAGCAGTATCCTAAGGGGGACGCTGTTTTTT.

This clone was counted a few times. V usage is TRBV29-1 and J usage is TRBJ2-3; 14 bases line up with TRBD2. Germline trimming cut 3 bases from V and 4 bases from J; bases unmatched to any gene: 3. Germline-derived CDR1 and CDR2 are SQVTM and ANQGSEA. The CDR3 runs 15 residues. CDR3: CSVDGTSGSPDTQYF. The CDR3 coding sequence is TGCAGCGTTGATGGGACTAGCGGGAGCCCAGATACGCAGTATTTT.